Below are 21 T cell receptor beta chains sequenced from a single sample in a study of shared T cell receptors in the human thymus. Sequenced by immunoSEQ multiplex PCR; TCRdb stores in-frame clones only, minus some. The sample has 720,000 or so clones, 80% to 90% seen once. This same sample was also part of a study on human thymus T cells.

Specimen: thymocytes. The receptor source for this set is a girl less than two years old with a congenital heart defect.

A single count supports this clone. V usage is TRBV2 and J usage is TRBJ1-4, with a possible D match to TRBD1 (5 bases). Germline V CDR1 and CDR2: SNHLY, FYNNEI. The CDR3 consists of 16 residues. V lost 1 base and J lost 0, with 9 bases in between. CDR3 protein: CASSEGTHATNEKLFF. The CDR3 nucleotides are TGTGCCAGCAGTGAAGGGACACATGCAACTAATGAAAAACTGTTTTTT.

The CDR3 sequence: CASSPGQHPGYTF. As DNA, the CDR3 is TGTGCCAGCTCACCGGGACAACATCCTGGCTACACCTTC. This rearrangement joins TRBV18 to TRBJ1-2; weak D call: TRBD1 (6 bases). Germline loops: CDR1 KGHSH, CDR2 LQKENI. The germline V and J ends were trimmed by 3 bases and 7 bases, with 12 bases remaining between them. This CDR3 region has 13 residues.

The gene calls are TRBV28 and TRBJ2-2, with TRBD1 identical over 9 bases. Germline V gene data show CDR1 as MDHEN and CDR2 as SYDVKM. The trim removed 6 bases at V and 5 bases at J, leaving 4 bases unmatched. There are 14 residues in the CDR3. Written as DNA, the CDR3 is TGTGCCAGCAGCCTGACAGGGGGGACCGGGGAGCTGTTTTTT. Amino acid sequence: CASSLTGGTGELFF.

The gene calls are TRBV9 and TRBJ2-1; 7 bases agree with TRBD1. Unmatched junction bases numbered 21, after V lost 3 bases and J lost 15 bases. Looked up from germline, CDR1 is SGDLS and CDR2 is YYNGEE. This CDR3 spans 16 amino acids. The CDR3 here is CASSGPLNQTGWALFF. The CDR3 DNA reads TGTGCCAGCAGCGGACCCTTAAACCAGACAGGGTGGGCTTTGTTCTTC.

This clone was observed a single time. The V and J genes are TRBV19 and TRBJ1-2; 8 bases are a match to TRBD1. V shed 6 bases, J shed 6 bases, and the junction held 15 bases outside the gene matches. In germline, CDR1 is LNHDA, CDR2 SQIVND (reference sequence). CDR3 size: 16 residues. DNA for the CDR3: TGTGCCAGTAGCCAAGGGGGGACAGGATGGGAGCATGGCTACACCTTC. Protein product: CASSQGGTGWEHGYTF.

This chain links TRBV5-1 with TRBJ2-3; 8 bases fit TRBD1. Germline V CDR1 and CDR2: SGHRS, YFSETQ. The trim removed 3 bases at V and 4 bases at J, leaving 13 bases unmatched. The CDR3 is made up of 17 amino acids. CDR3 coding DNA: TGCGCCAGCAGCTGCGTCCCCCGAGGACAGGGTCCAGATACGCAGTATTTT. Encoded protein: CASSCVPRGQGPDTQYF. Using reference TRBV5-1 and TRBJ2-3 for the parts outside the CDR3, the full variable domain is KAGVTQTPRYLIKTRGQQVTLSCSPISGHRSVSWYQQTPGQGLQFLFEYFSETQRNKGNFPGRFSGRQFSNSRSEMNVSTLELGDSALYLCASSCVPRGQGPDTQYFGPGTRLTVL.

The chain recombines TRBV5-1 with TRBJ2-3, with 9 bases aligning to TRBD1. The V gene end was trimmed by 6 bases and the J gene end by 1 base; junction bases not matched to a gene: 3. The CDR3 is 14 residues long. Looked up from germline, CDR1 is SGHRS and CDR2 is YFSETQ. CDR3 DNA sequence: TGCGCCAGCAAGAGGGACAGGGGCACAGATACGCAGTATTTT. It codes for CASKRDRGTDTQYF.

The chain combines TRBV19 with TRBJ1-2; a possible D gene is TRBD1 (5 bases). The ends were cut back, 2 bases at V and 7 bases at J, with 20 bases in the middle. The CDR3 runs 16 residues. Germline V gene lookup returns CDR1 LNHDA and CDR2 SQIVND (reference sequence). The CDR3 here is CASSIWTPLFPGGYTF. The CDR3 coding sequence is TGTGCCAGTAGTATATGGACACCACTGTTCCCTGGTGGCTACACCTTC. The whole variable domain, filled in from reference TRBV19 and TRBJ1-2, reads DGGITQSPKYLFRKEGQNVTLSCEQNLNHDAMYWYRQDPGQGLRLIYYSQIVNDFQKGDIAEGYSVSREKKESFPLTVTSAQKNPTAFYLCASSIWTPLFPGGYTFGSGTRLTVV.

This rearrangement joins TRBV7-3 to TRBJ2-3; 7 nucleotides agree with TRBD1. Trimming took 4 bases from V and 6 from J; bases not matched to a gene: 16. CDR1 and CDR2 (germline): SGHTA, FQGTGA. The CDR3 is 17 amino acids. The CDR3 DNA follows: TGTGCCAGCAGCTCCGACGAAATGGGACAGCTTTCTGATACGCAGTATTTT. Protein product: CASSSDEMGQLSDTQYF.

The chain carries TRBV11-2 and TRBJ2-1; 8 positions match TRBD2. The ends lost 5 bases at V and 14 bases at J; junction bases unmatched: 8. CDR1 and CDR2 from the germline V gene are SGHAT and FQNNGV. The CDR3 sequence is 12 residues long. As DNA, the CDR3 is TGTGCCAGCAGCCGGACTAGCCTAAAGGAGTTCTTC. Amino acid sequence: CASSRTSLKEFF.

The chain employs TRBV5-1 and TRBJ2-5; TRBD2 aligns across 8 bases. The CDR3 is made up of 15 amino acids. The germline gives CDR1 SGHRS, CDR2 YFSETQ. J gave up 3 bases and V 0 bases, and 4 bases lay outside the gene matches. The CDR3 loop is CASSLVRAGEETQYF. CDR3 DNA sequence: TGCGCCAGCAGCTTGGTTCGAGCGGGGGAAGAGACCCAGTACTTC.

The rearrangement uses TRBV2 and TRBJ2-5, with D unresolved. The assigned J gene may be wrong: the sequence end matches TRBJ2-7 better. Germline CDR1 SNHLY, CDR2 FYNNEI. This CDR3 comprises 13 residues. The DNA for the CDR3 is TGTGCCAGCAGTGGAGGATCTACCTACGAGCAGTACTTC. The encoded protein is CASSGGSTYEQYF.

The chain links TRBV5-1 to TRBJ1-1; 9 nucleotides align to TRBD1. Germline CDR1 and CDR2: SGHRS and YFSETQ. The CDR3 is 16 residues long. Trimming took 5 bases from V and 6 from J; bases not matched to a gene: 14. The CDR3 DNA is TGCGCCAGCAGGGAAGGGGACAGGGCCAACCTTCCTGAAGCTTTCTTT. It is translated as CASREGDRANLPEAFF. The full variable domain, completed using reference TRBV5-1 and TRBJ1-1, is KAGVTQTPRYLIKTRGQQVTLSCSPISGHRSVSWYQQTPGQGLQFLFEYFSETQRNKGNFPGRFSGRQFSNSRSEMNVSTLELGDSALYLCASREGDRANLPEAFFGQGTRLTVV.

In this sample, this clone turned up once. The chain uses TRBV5-5 and TRBJ1-4, with 8 bases that match TRBD1. The CDR3 has 14 residues. The J segment lost 5 bases and the V segment lost 2 bases, leaving 2 bases of the junction unmatched. Germline V gene lookup returns CDR1 SGHKS and CDR2 YYEKEE (reference sequence). Here the CDR3 DNA reads TGTGCCAGCAGCTTACGGACAGGGAATGAAAAACTGTTTTTT. Protein product: CASSLRTGNEKLFF.

This rearrangement joins TRBV4-3 to TRBJ1-1; weak D call: TRBD1 (6 bases). The CDR3 totals 13 residues. Germline V CDR1 and CDR2: LGHNA, YSLEER. Trimming pared 0 bases from V and 8 bases from J, leaving 10 bases between. The CDR3 protein is CASSQDGDIEAFF. The CDR3 bases are TGCGCCAGCAGCCAAGACGGGGACATAGAAGCTTTCTTT.

This clone was counted between two and nine times. The CDR3 sequence is CASSYSGVGSQPQHF. The DNA for the CDR3 is TGTGCCAGCAGTTACTCGGGCGTAGGGAGTCAGCCCCAGCATTTT. The chain is built from TRBV6-6 and TRBJ1-5; the D is unclear. Germline CDR1 MNHNY, CDR2 SVGAGI (reference sequence). This CDR3 is built from 15 residues. V was cut by 0 bases and J by 6 bases, with 12 bases left in between.

The J gene is TRBJ1-2, the V gene TRBV29-1, with D possibly matching TRBD1 (6 bases). The germline CDR1 and CDR2 sequences are SQVTM and ANQGSEA. The CDR3 sequence is 12 residues long. CDR3 sequence: CTLDWGHDGYTF. CDR3 coding DNA: TGCACCCTTGATTGGGGGCATGATGGCTACACCTTC.

This clone has a single count. The chain is built from TRBV25-1 and TRBJ2-3; 8 nucleotides align to TRBD1. The V segment lost 8 bases and the J segment 4 bases; nucleotides outside the gene matches: 8. The CDR3 has 14 residues. Germline-derived CDR1 and CDR2 are MGHDK and SYGVNS. CDR3 DNA: TGTGCCAGCGCTCAGACAGGGGAGCCAGATACGCAGTATTTT. Translated: CASAQTGEPDTQYF.

This rearrangement joins TRBV7-6 to TRBJ1-6, with TRBD1 as a possible D gene (6 bases). CDR1 SGHVS and CDR2 FNYEAQ come from the germline V gene. This CDR3 is built from 17 residues. Between the trimmed V and J ends, which lost 5 bases and 7 bases, there was a span of 21 bases. In DNA, the CDR3 is TGTGCCAGCAGCCGCCATCCCGGGACACCGGCGAATTCACCCCTCCACTTT. Translation: CASSRHPGTPANSPLHF.

This clone was observed once. The chain combines TRBV5-1 with TRBJ2-2; D is uncertain. Germline CDR1 is SGHRS and CDR2 is YFSETQ. This CDR3 spans 15 amino acids. V dropped 7 bases and J dropped 1 base, with 14 bases sitting between them. CDR3 residues: CASGINTWNTGELFF. The CDR3 DNA follows: TGCGCCAGCGGCATAAATACATGGAACACCGGGGAGCTGTTTTTT.

The chain combines TRBV19 with TRBJ2-2, with D maybe TRBD1 (5 bases). Germline CDR1 is LNHDA and CDR2 is SQIVND (reference sequence). Between the trimmed V and J ends, which lost 6 bases and 14 bases, there was a span of 16 bases. This CDR3 is 12 amino acids long. CDR3 in amino acids: CASRSYRTALFF. DNA for the CDR3: TGTGCCAGTAGGTCCTACAGGACGGCCCTGTTTTTT.